The clone carrying this TCR beta chain was seen at least ten times. The germline gives CDR1 DFQATT, CDR2 SNEGSKA (reference sequence). With 6 bases clipped from V and 5 bases from J, the junction kept 9 bases outside the gene matches. The length of the CDR3 is 14 residues. The sample comes from a study of neurological immune-mediated disorders. A 10-nucleotide random UMI tagged transcripts in template-switch 5'RACE cDNA synthesis. Sequencing runs each yielded over 170 million TCR-beta sequences from 15-18 subjects. TCRdb used MiXCR to reprocess the 5' RACE reads, holding one entry per CDR3 protein. The sample holds around 40,000 distinct CDR3 sequences, approximately 12% seen once. Individuals who volunteered at a blood bank located in Maryland, USA, made up the group of healthy controls. PBMCs stored at -80 C, 2 million in total, were the source of the unsorted libraries.

The TCR originated in a female donor in good health. J is TRBJ1-1 and V is TRBV20-1; 10 positions agree with TRBD1. The sequenced sample was PBMCs. This CDR3 reads CSATTGTGVTEAFF. CDR3 sequence (DNA): TGCAGTGCGACAACCGGGACAGGGGTGACTGAAGCTTTCTTT.